A selection of T cell receptor beta chains follows, all from one sample in a study of OX40 agonist ivuxolimab in advanced cancers. Clones were read by immunoSEQ multiplex PCR, and TCRdb kept only the in-frame ones, dropping some. This sample has fewer than 25,000 clones; about 85% occur once, and the top ten carry roughly 15%. This specimen was CD4+ or CD8+ T cells sorted from blood, taken in a trial of the OX40 agonist ivuxolimab. The receptors shown here come from an adult with an advanced solid tumor such as melanoma, head and neck, liver or kidney cancer. Both conserved end residues are part of each CDR3. The D gene is left open where the match is weak. Part of the rows lack a size; the others show once, few, many or a class for expanded clones.

clone_size j_call d_call v_call cdr3_length cdr3_aa cdr3_nt
NA TRBJ1-6 TRBD1 TRBV19 19 CASSIFGTERSSYNSPLHF TGTGCCAGTAGTATCTTTGGGACAGAGAGGAGCTCCTATAATTCACCCCTCCACTTT
NA TRBJ2-3 NA TRBV27 12 CASSQRGGAQYF TGTGCCAGCAGTCAGAGGGGTGGCGCGCAGTATTTT
NA TRBJ2-5 TRBD2 TRBV5-1 15 CASSLLAGGGETQYF TGCGCCAGCAGCTTGCTCGCGGGGGGTGGGGAGACCCAGTACTTC
NA TRBJ1-1 NA TRBV11-3 15 CASATQDLGNTEAFF TGTGCCAGCGCCACCCAGGACCTAGGGAACACTGAAGCTTTCTTT
NA TRBJ2-7 NA TRBV19 17 CASSIDLGVRNSYEQYF TGTGCCAGTAGTATAGATCTGGGGGTTCGAAACTCCTACGAGCAGTACTTC
once TRBJ2-4 TRBD2 TRBV19 15 CASSLPASGSIIQYF TGTGCCAGTAGTCTGCCGGCTAGCGGGAGTATCATTCAGTACTTC
NA TRBJ1-1 NA TRBV2 13 CASSLSPVGGAFF TGTGCCAGCAGTCTGTCGCCGGTCGGTGGGGCTTTCTTT
once TRBJ2-2 TRBD1 TRBV4-3 15 CASSQQTGVAGELFF TGCGCCAGCAGCCAACAGACAGGGGTCGCCGGGGAGCTGTTTTTT
NA TRBJ2-7 TRBD1 TRBV11-3 15 CASSSGQGQSYEQYF TGTGCCAGCAGCTCGGGACAGGGACAATCCTACGAGCAGTACTTC
once TRBJ1-4 NA TRBV5-1 12 CASSLNREQLFF TGCGCCAGCAGCTTAAATCGTGAACAACTGTTTTTT
NA TRBJ1-1 NA TRBV10-1 13 CASKEALNTEAFF TGCGCCAGCAAAGAGGCCTTGAACACTGAAGCTTTCTTT
NA TRBJ1-3 TRBD1 TRBV11-2 18 CASTKPRGQGLSGNTIYF TGTGCCAGCACCAAACCTCGGGGACAGGGCCTCTCTGGAAACACCATATATTTT
few TRBJ2-5 NA TRBV5-1 15 CASSRGTSARETQYF TGCGCCAGCAGCCGCGGGACTTCCGCTCGGGAGACCCAGTACTTC
NA TRBJ2-2 NA TRBV7-2 15 CASSLTGFGSGELFF TGTGCCAGCAGCTTAACAGGGTTCGGCAGCGGGGAGCTGTTTTTT
NA TRBJ1-1 NA TRBV2 13 CASSRGMNTEAFF TGTGCCAGCAGCAGGGGCATGAACACTGAAGCTTTCTTT
NA TRBJ2-5 TRBD2 TRBV5-1 15 CASSLGLAGGETQYF TGCGCCAGCAGCTTGGGACTAGCGGGGGGAGAGACCCAGTACTTC
NA TRBJ2-1 NA TRBV19 11 CASSQSREQFF TGTGCCAGTAGTCAGTCTAGGGAGCAGTTCTTC
NA TRBJ1-2 NA TRBV10-3 12 CAISETSYGYTF TGTGCCATCAGTGAGACCAGCTATGGCTACACCTTC
NA TRBJ2-7 NA TRBV7-9 11 CASESLYEQYF TGTGCCAGCGAATCCCTCTACGAGCAGTACTTC
NA TRBJ1-6 NA TRBV5-4 14 CASSLTGSNSPLHF TGTGCCAGCAGCTTGACAGGGTCGAATTCACCCCTCCACTTT
NA TRBJ1-1 NA TRBV7-9 14 CASSLRQQNTEAFF TGTGCCAGCAGCTTAAGACAGCAGAACACTGAAGCTTTCTTT
NA TRBJ1-2 NA TRBV19 16 CASSYSGTQANYGYTF TGTGCCAGTAGTTATTCCGGGACACAGGCTAACTATGGCTACACCTTC
NA TRBJ2-7 TRBD1 TRBV7-9 15 CASSRDDREGDEQYF TGTGCCAGCAGTCGAGATGACAGGGAAGGCGACGAGCAGTACTTC
NA TRBJ2-4 NA TRBV19 17 CASSIGGSTLAKNIQYF TGTGCCAGTAGTATAGGGGGGAGCACACTAGCCAAAAACATTCAGTACTTC
NA TRBJ1-5 NA TRBV19 13 CASSIDGSQPQHF TGTGCCAGTAGTATAGATGGCAGTCAGCCCCAGCATTTT
NA TRBJ2-3 TRBD2 TRBV18 15 CASSPPAGLTDTQYF TGTGCCAGCTCACCCCCAGCGGGGTTAACAGATACGCAGTATTTT
NA TRBJ1-2 NA TRBV20-1 11 CSASQGAGYTF TGCAGTGCTAGCCAGGGAGCTGGCTACACCTTC
NA TRBJ1-5 TRBD1 TRBV2 14 CASSSTGGIQPQHF TGTGCCAGCAGTAGTACAGGGGGCATTCAGCCCCAGCATTTT
NA TRBJ2-7 TRBD2 TRBV7-2 17 CASSLGAEVGRVYEQYF TGTGCCAGCAGCTTAGGGGCTGAGGTCGGGAGGGTGTACGAGCAGTACTTC
NA TRBJ2-7 TRBD1 TRBV5-1 16 CASSLGGQGAWGEQYF TGCGCCAGCAGCTTGGGCGGACAGGGGGCTTGGGGCGAGCAGTACTTC
NA TRBJ1-1 NA TRBV27 13 CASGPLGGTEAFF TGTGCCAGCGGCCCTCTAGGAGGGACTGAAGCTTTCTTT
NA TRBJ2-7 NA TRBV5-6 15 CASSLGSGGSYEQYF TGTGCCAGCAGCTTGGGTAGCGGAGGCTCCTACGAGCAGTACTTC
NA TRBJ2-5 TRBD2 TRBV10-2 16 CASSEQRGGLGETQYF TGCGCCAGCAGTGAGCAGCGGGGGGGCCTCGGGGAGACCCAGTACTTC
NA TRBJ1-4 TRBD1 TRBV23-1 17 CASSPERPQGGIEKLFF TGCGCCAGCAGTCCAGAACGCCCCCAGGGGGGAATTGAAAAACTGTTTTTT
NA TRBJ2-3 TRBD1 TRBV5-1 14 CASSSGQGTDTQYF TGCGCCAGCAGCTCGGGACAGGGCACAGATACGCAGTATTTT
NA TRBJ2-1 NA TRBV7-2 15 CASSFSSGEYNEQFF TGTGCCAGCAGCTTTTCCAGCGGTGAGTACAATGAGCAGTTCTTC
once TRBJ1-1 TRBD1 TRBV2 13 CASSGQGSTEAFF TGTGCCAGCAGTGGACAGGGGAGCACTGAAGCTTTCTTT
NA TRBJ2-3 NA TRBV9 13 CASSVDLEDTQYF TGTGCCAGCAGCGTAGACCTGGAAGATACGCAGTATTTT
NA TRBJ1-4 NA TRBV10-3 12 CAISESGEKLFF TGTGCCATCAGTGAGTCGGGTGAAAAACTGTTTTTT
once TRBJ1-5 NA TRBV4-1 14 CASSRGRVDQPQHF TGCGCCAGCAGTCGAGGAAGGGTTGACCAGCCCCAGCATTTT
NA TRBJ1-1 TRBD1 TRBV5-6 13 CASSWTGGTEAFF TGTGCCAGCAGCTGGACAGGGGGGACTGAAGCTTTCTTT
NA TRBJ2-5 TRBD1 TRBV5-5 14 CASRKQGSRETQYF TGTGCCAGCAGGAAACAGGGGTCAAGGGAGACCCAGTACTTC
NA TRBJ2-3 NA TRBV25-1 14 CASSEWRETDTQYF TGTGCCAGCAGTGAATGGAGAGAAACAGATACGCAGTATTTT
NA TRBJ1-1 NA TRBV19 15 CASSRGWGVGTEAFF TGTGCCAGTAGTAGGGGCTGGGGGGTCGGGACTGAAGCTTTCTTT
NA TRBJ2-1 NA TRBV7-2 15 CASSPRLGSYNEQFF TGTGCCAGCAGCCCCCGCTTGGGCTCCTACAATGAGCAGTTCTTC
once TRBJ2-1 TRBD2 TRBV12-5 20 CASGLAPGTSGIGSYNEQFF TGTGCTAGTGGTTTGGCCCCCGGGACTAGCGGGATTGGGTCCTACAATGAGCAGTTCTTC
NA TRBJ2-2 NA TRBV6-6 14 CASSRQVSTGELFF TGTGCCAGCAGTCGACAGGTATCCACCGGGGAGCTGTTTTTT
few TRBJ2-7 TRBD1 TRBV5-3 15 CARSLPDRGPYEQYF TGTGCCAGAAGCTTACCGGACAGGGGGCCCTACGAGCAGTACTTC
NA TRBJ1-2 NA TRBV13 15 CASRVWGAVNYGYTF TGTGCCAGCAGGGTTTGGGGGGCTGTCAACTATGGCTACACCTTC